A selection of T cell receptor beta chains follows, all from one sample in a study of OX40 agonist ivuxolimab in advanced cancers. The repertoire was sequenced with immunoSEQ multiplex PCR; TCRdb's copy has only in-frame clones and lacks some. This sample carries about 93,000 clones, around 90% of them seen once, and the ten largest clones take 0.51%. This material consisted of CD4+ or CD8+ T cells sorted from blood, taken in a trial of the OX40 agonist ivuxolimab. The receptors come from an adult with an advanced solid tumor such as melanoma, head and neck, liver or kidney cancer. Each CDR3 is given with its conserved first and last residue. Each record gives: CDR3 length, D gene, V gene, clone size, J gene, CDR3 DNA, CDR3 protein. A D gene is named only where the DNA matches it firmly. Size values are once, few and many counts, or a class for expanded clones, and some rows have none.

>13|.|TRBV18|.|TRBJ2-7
TGTGCCAGCTCATACAGGGAGAACTACGAGCAGTACTTC
CASSYRENYEQYF
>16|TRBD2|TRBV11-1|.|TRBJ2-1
TGTGCCAGCAGCTTAGTCGGTGGCGGGGGGTGGTATGAGCAGTTCTTC
CASSLVGGGGWYEQFF
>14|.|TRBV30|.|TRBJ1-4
TGTGCCTGGAGCGGACAAACGCCTAATGAAAAACTGTTTTTT
CAWSGQTPNEKLFF
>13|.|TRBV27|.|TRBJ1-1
TGTGCCAGCGCAGTGAGGGAGAACACTGAAGCTTTCTTT
CASAVRENTEAFF
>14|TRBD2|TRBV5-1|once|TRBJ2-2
TGCGCCAGCAAGGTGTACGGGGGGACCGGGGAGCTGTTTTTT
CASKVYGGTGELFF
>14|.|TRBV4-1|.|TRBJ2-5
TGCGCCAGCAGCCAAGACAGGGGAAGGGAGACCCAGTACTTC
CASSQDRGRETQYF
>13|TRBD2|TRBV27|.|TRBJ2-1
TGTGCCAGCACCCATAGCGGGGGGAATGAGCAGTTCTTC
CASTHSGGNEQFF
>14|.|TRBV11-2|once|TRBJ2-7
TGTGCCAGCAGCTTAGAGGCATCTGACTACGAGCAGTACTTC
CASSLEASDYEQYF
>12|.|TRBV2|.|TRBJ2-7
TGTGCCAGCGCAAAACTATGGGACGAGCAGTACTTC
CASAKLWDEQYF
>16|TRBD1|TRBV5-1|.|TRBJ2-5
TGCGCCAGCAGCTTGTTCCGGGACAGGGGATCAGAGACCCAGTACTTC
CASSLFRDRGSETQYF
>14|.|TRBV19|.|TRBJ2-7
TGTGCCAGCGCCCTTGGTGGCGGAACCTACGAGCAGTACTTC
CASALGGGTYEQYF
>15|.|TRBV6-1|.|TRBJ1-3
TGTGCCAGCAGGGCTACTCAAGTGGCAGGAAACACCATATATTTT
CASRATQVAGNTIYF
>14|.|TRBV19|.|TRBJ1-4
TGTGCCAGTAGTATGAACAGCTGGAATGAAAAACTGTTTTTT
CASSMNSWNEKLFF
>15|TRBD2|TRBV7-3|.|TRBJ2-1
TGTGCCAGCAGCTTAAAAGCGGGAGGGCCCCATGAGCAGTTCTTC
CASSLKAGGPHEQFF
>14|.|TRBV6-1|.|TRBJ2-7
TGTGCCAGCAGTCGATCGACAGGCGTCTCCGAGCAGTACTTC
CASSRSTGVSEQYF
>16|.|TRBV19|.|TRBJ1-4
TGTGCCAGTAGTATTCTCTACTCAGGGGACCGGGAAAAACTGTTTTTT
CASSILYSGDREKLFF
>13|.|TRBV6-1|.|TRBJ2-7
TGTGCCAGCACCAAAGAGGAGTTCTACGAGCAGTACTTC
CASTKEEFYEQYF
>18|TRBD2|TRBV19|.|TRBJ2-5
TGTGCCAGTAGTATAGGAGGGACTAGCCCACACTATTTAGAGACCCAGTACTTC
CASSIGGTSPHYLETQYF
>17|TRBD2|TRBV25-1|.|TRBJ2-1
TGTGCCAGCAGTGAACGGGGCGGGGGGACCTGGAACAATGAGCAGTTCTTC
CASSERGGGTWNNEQFF
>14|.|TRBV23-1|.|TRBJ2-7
TGCGGCAAGCCGAGGAGGAAAAAGGGCTACGAGCAGTACTTC
CGKPRRKKGYEQYF